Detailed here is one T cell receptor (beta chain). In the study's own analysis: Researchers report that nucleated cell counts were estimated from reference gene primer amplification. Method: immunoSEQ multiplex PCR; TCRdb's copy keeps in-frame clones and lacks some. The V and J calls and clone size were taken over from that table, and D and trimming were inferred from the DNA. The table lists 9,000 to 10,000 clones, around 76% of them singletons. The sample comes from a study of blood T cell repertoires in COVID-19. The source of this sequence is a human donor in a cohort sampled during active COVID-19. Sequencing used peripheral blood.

DNA for the CDR3: TGTGCCAGTAGTCCCCCGGGACAAGCGTGGGGCTACACCTTC. Its translation is CASSPPGQAWGYTF. The J gene is TRBJ1-2, the V gene TRBV19; D might be TRBD1 (6 bases). V lost 5 bases to trimming and J lost 8 bases, with 18 bases between them. CDR3 size: 14 residues. CDR1 LNHDA and CDR2 SQIVND come from the germline V gene (reference sequence).